The entry below gives a single TCR beta chain sequence along with its context. The target antigen is unknown. Germline CDR1 and CDR2: MNHEY and SVGAGI. This CDR3 is 16 amino acids long. V was pared by 0 bases and J by 2 bases, with 12 bases between. The authors ran a second PCR of 7 to 11 cycles using a sample-barcoded 5' primer and a J-beta primer mix. TCRdb itself ran the 5' RACE reads through MiXCR, one entry per CDR3 protein. The table has about 750,000 distinct CDR3 sequences, about 55% seen once; the top ten hold roughly two fifths. This sample was included in a study of blood T cells in healthy people across ages. Study findings and constraints: Unsorted PBMCs ruled out conclusive naive versus antigen-experienced comparison. Shifts in expanded clonotypes may have been confounded by donor CMV status, which was unknown. A strong correlation was seen between TCR beta diversity and naive T cell percentage.

This chain links TRBV6-5 with TRBJ2-3; weak D call: TRBD2 (5 bases). Sequencing input: blood. This TCR derives from a man at least 80 years old in good health. CDR3 loop: CASSYSRARSTDTQYF. The CDR3 DNA sequence: TGTGCCAGCAGTTACTCGAGGGCCAGATCCACAGATACGCAGTATTTT.